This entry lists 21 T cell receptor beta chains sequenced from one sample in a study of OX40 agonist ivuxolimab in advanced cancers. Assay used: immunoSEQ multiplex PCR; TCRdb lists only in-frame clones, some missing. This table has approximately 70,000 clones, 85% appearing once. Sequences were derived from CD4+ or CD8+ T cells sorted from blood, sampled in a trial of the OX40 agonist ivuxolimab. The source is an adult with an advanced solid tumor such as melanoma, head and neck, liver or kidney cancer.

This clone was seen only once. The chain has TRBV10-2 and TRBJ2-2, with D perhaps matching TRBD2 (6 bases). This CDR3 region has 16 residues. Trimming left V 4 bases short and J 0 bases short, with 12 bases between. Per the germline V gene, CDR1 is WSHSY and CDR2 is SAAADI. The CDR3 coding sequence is TGCGCCAGCAGTGGGACTACCCTTTCGAACACCGGGGAGCTGTTTTTT. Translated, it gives CASSGTTLSNTGELFF.

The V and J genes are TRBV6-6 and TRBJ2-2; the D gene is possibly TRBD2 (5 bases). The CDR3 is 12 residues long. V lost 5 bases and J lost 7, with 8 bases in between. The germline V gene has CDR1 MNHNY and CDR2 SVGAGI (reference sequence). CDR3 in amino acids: CASSPGSGELFF. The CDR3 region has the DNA TGTGCCAGCAGTCCTGGGAGCGGGGAGCTGTTTTTT.

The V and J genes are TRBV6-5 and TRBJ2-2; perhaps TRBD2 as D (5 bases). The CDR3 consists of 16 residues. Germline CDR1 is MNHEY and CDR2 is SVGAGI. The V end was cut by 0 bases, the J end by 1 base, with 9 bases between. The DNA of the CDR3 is TGTGCCAGCAGTTACTCGCGACGGGAGAACACCGGGGAGCTGTTTTTT. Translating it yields CASSYSRRENTGELFF.

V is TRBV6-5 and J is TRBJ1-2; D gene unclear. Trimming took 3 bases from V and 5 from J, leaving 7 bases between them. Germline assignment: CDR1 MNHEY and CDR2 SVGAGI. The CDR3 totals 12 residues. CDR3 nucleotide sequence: TGTGCCAGCAGTTATGATGGGTATGGCTACACCTTC. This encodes CASSYDGYGYTF.

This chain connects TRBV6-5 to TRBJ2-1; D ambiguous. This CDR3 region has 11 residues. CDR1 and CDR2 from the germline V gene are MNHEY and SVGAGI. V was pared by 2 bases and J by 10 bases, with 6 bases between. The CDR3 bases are TGTGCCAGCAGTTACCTACTAGAGCAGTTCTTC. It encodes CASSYLLEQFF.

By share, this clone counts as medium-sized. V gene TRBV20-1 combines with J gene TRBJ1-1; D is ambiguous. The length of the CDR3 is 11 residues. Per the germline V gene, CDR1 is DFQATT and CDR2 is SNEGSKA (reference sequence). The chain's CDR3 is CRASANTEAFF. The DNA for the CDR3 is TGCAGGGCTTCCGCGAACACTGAAGCTTTCTTT.

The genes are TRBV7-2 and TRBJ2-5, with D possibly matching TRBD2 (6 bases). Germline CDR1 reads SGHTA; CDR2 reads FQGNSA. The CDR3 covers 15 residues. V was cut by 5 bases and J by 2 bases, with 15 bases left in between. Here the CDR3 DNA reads TGTGCCAGCAGCACACGTACGGGGACTCAAGAGACCCAGTACTTC. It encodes CASSTRTGTQETQYF.

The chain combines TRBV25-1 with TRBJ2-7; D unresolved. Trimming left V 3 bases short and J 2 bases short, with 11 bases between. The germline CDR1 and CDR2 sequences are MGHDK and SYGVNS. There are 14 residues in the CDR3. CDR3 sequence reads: CASSDPTGAYEQYF. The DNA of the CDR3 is TGTGCCAGCAGTGATCCCACTGGGGCCTACGAGCAGTACTTC.

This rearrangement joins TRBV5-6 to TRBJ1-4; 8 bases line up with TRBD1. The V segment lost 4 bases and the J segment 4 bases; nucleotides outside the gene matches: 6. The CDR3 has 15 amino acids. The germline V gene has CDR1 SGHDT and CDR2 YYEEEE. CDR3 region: CASSSLDRVNEKLFF. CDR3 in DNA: TGTGCCAGCAGCAGTCTGGACAGGGTTAATGAAAAACTGTTTTTT. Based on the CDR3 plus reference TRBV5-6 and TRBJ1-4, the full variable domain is DAGVTQSPTHLIKTRGQQVTLRCSPKSGHDTVSWYQQALGQGPQFIFQYYEEEERQRGNFPDRFSGHQFPNYSSELNVNALLLGDSALYLCASSSLDRVNEKLFFGSGTQLSVL.

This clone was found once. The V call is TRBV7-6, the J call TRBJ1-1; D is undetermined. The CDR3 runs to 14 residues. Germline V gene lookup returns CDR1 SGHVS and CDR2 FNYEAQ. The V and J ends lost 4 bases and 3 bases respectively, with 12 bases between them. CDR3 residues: CASSSRPGDTEAFF. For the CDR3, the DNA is TGTGCCAGCAGCTCGCGGCCTGGGGACACTGAAGCTTTCTTT.

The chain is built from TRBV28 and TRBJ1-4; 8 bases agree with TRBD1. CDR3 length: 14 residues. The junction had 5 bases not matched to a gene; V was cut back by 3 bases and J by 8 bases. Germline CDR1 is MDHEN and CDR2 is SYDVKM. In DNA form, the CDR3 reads TGTGCCAGCAGTTTGTCAGGGGGCCGGGAAAAACTGTTTTTT. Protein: CASSLSGGREKLFF.

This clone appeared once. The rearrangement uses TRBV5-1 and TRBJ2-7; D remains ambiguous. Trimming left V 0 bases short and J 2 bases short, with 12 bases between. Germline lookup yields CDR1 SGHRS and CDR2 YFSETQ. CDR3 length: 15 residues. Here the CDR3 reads CASSLDALTPYEQYF. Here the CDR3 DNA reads TGCGCCAGCAGCTTGGATGCATTAACCCCCTACGAGCAGTACTTC.

The CDR3 is CASSPNEGSNQPQHF. The CDR3 DNA is TGTGCCAGCTCACCAAATGAGGGTAGCAATCAGCCCCAGCATTTT. V is TRBV18 and J is TRBJ1-5; no clear D gene. Germline loops: CDR1 KGHSH, CDR2 LQKENI. The germline V and J ends were trimmed by 2 bases and 0 bases, with 8 bases remaining between them. The length of the CDR3 is 15 residues.

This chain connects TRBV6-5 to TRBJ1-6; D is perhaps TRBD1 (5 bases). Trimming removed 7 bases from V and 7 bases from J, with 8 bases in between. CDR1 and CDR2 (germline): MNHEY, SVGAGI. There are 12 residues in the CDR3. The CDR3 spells CASTGNNSPLHF. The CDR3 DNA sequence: TGTGCCAGCACAGGGAACAATTCACCCCTCCACTTT.

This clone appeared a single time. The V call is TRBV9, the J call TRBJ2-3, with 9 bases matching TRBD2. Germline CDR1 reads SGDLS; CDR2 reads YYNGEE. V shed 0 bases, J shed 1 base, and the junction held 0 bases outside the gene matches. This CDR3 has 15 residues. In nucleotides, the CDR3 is TGTGCCAGCAGCGTAGTAGCGGGGGGCACAGATACGCAGTATTTT. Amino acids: CASSVVAGGTDTQYF.

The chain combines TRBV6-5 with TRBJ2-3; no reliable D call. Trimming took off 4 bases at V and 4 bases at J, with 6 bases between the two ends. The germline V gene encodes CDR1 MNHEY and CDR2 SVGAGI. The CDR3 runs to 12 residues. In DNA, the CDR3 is TGTGCCAGCAGTTCCCAGTCAGATACGCAGTATTTT. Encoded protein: CASSSQSDTQYF.

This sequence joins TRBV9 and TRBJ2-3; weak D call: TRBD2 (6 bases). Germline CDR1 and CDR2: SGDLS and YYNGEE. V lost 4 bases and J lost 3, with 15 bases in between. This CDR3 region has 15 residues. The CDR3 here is CASSPTDGGTDTQYF. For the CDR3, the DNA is TGTGCCAGCAGCCCGACAGATGGGGGGACAGATACGCAGTATTTT.

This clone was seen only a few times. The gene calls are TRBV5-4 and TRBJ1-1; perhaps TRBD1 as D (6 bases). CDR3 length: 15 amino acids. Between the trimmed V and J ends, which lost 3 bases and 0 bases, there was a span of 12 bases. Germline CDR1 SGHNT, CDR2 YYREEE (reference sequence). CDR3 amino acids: CASSWGHSMNTEAFF. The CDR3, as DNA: TGTGCCAGCAGCTGGGGGCACAGCATGAACACTGAAGCTTTCTTT.

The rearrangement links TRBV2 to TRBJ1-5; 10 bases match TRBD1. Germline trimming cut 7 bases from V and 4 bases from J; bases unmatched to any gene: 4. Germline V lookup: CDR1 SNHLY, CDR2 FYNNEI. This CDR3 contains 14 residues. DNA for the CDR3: TGTGCCAGCAAACCGGGACAGGGGAATCAGCCCCAGCATTTT. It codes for CASKPGQGNQPQHF.

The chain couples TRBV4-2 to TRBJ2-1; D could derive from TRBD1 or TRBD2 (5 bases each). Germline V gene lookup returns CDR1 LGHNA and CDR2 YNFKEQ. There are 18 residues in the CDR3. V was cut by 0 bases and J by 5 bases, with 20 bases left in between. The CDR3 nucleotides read TGTGCCAGCAGCCAAGATAAGTCGGGGCCCTCTCGCCACAATGAGCAGTTCTTC. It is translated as CASSQDKSGPSRHNEQFF.

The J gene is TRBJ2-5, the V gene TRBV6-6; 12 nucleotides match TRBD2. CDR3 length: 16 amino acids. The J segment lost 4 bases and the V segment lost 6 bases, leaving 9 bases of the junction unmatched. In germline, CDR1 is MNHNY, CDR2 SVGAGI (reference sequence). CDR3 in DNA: TGTGCCAGCAGCCTCGCACTAGCGGGAGGATCAGAGACCCAGTACTTC. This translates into CASSLALAGGSETQYF.